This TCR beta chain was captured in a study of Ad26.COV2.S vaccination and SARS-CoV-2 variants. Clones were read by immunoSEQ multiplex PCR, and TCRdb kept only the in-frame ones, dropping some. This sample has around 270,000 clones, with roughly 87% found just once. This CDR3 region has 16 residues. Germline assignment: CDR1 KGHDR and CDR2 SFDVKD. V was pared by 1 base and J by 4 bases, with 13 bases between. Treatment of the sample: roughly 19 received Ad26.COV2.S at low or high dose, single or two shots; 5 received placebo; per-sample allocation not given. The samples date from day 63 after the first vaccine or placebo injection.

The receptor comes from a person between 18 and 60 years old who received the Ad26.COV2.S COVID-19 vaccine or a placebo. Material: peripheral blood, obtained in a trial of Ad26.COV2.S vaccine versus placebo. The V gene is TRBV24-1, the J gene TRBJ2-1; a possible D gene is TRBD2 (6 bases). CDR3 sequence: CATSDLPAGRYNEQFF. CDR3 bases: TGTGCCACCAGTGATTTACCAGCGGGCCGATACAATGAGCAGTTCTTC.